This record concerns one T cell receptor (beta chain) sequence. Its antigen is undetermined. RNA transcripts provided the source from which TCR beta CDR3 regions were amplified. An initial round of RT-PCR targeting the TCR CDR3 relied on the HTBI primer set. TCRdb passed the multiplex PCR reads through MiXCR, listing each CDR3 protein once. The data show a few hundred thousand distinct CDR3 sequences, over 45% seen once. This sample is part of a study of T cells in Graves' hyperthyroidism and ophthalmopathy. Whole-study findings and limits: In blood, most of the thyroid clonotypes expanded above 0.001 were also present. Stable hyperthyroidism was separated from ophthalmopathy by a model based on 13 V-J features.

Trimming left V 1 base short and J 4 bases short, with 10 bases between. The CDR3 length is 14 residues. Germline CDR1 reads SQVTM; CDR2 reads ANQGSEA. Those patients with uncontrolled infection, other autoimmune disease, pregnancy or lactation were excluded. Thyroid ultrasound, orbital computed tomography, clinical symptoms, and serum thyroxine and TRAb underpinned diagnoses. Input material: peripheral blood or thyroid tissue (not recorded which). J is TRBJ2-2 and V is TRBV29-1; TRBD2 is a possible D gene (5 bases). The TCR sequence derives from an adult woman with Graves' disease, either hyperthyroidism or ophthalmopathy (not recorded which). The CDR3 sequence is CSVEGGVGTGELFF. The CDR3 region has the DNA TGCAGCGTTGAAGGGGGAGTGGGCACCGGGGAGCTGTTTTTT.